The clone carrying this T cell receptor (beta chain) has a handful of counts. The antigen is not known. Investigators isolated RNA and reverse transcribed it into cDNA to act as the sequencing template. This table comes from immunoSEQ multiplex PCR, and its TCRdb copy is limited to in-frame clones, with some not included. In the table there are about 76,000 clones, over 25% of which are singletons. The sample originates from a study of CD8+ T cells in alopecia areata. On the study more broadly: Those treated were given oral tofacitinib at 5 to 10 mg twice daily. Among treated patients, severity was scored by affected scalp area percentage.

Treatment specified: oral pan-JAK inhibitor, 5-10 mg twice daily. Study findings and constraints: Especially in alopecia totalis/universalis, lesional scalp showed greater clonality than normal scalp did.

Germline V gene data show CDR1 as SQVTM and CDR2 as ANQGSEA. This CDR3 is 15 amino acids long. Trimming cost V 6 bases and J 4 bases; bases outside gene matches: 12. The source of this sequence is a human donor with alopecia areata. This specimen was CD8+ T cells sorted from blood, taken at week 4, from a patient treated with tofacitinib. V is TRBV29-1 and J is TRBJ2-3; 8 nucleotides line up with TRBD2. The CDR3 reads CSVPGGGRPPDTQYF. The CDR3 bases are TGCAGCGTCCCGGGAGGCGGGAGGCCGCCAGATACGCAGTATTTT.